This TCR beta chain derives from a study of cytomegalovirus exposure and HLA in healthy donors. Overall study results and limits: Most TCR sequences showed up rarely, but some public TCRs showed up in many donors.

The table lists this clone with a count of one. Its antigen is undetermined. Data came from immunoSEQ multiplex PCR; TCRdb stores just in-frame clones and leaves some out. The table has 70,000 or so clones, roughly 94% seen once; the top ten hold approximately 2%. The receptor comes from a woman aged 18-29 years in good health and CMV-seropositive. The specimen was PBMCs.

In DNA form, the CDR3 reads TGTGCCAGCAGCTTAATGGTGAGGGAGACCCAGTACTTC. This codes for CASSLMVRETQYF. The J gene is TRBJ2-5, the V gene TRBV7-8; no clear D gene. Deletions cut 2 bases from V and 5 bases from J, with 9 bases between. Germline V gene sequence: CDR1 SGHVS, CDR2 FQNEAQ. This CDR3 has 13 residues.